This T cell receptor beta chain was documented in a study of blood T cell repertoires in COVID-19 (dated by TCRdb to the early 2020s). Background on the whole study: The collaborator samples originated in the United States, Italy and Spain and spanned the acute and convalescent phases of COVID-19. The repertoires were released in a freely available public database intended as a resource for research on the immune response to SARS-CoV-2. Subjects who had been exposed to COVID-19, were actively infected with it, or had recovered from it provided the deeply sampled blood TCRbeta repertoires that made up the dataset. The material from the prospective study consisted of cDNA or gDNA derived from T cells, B-cell-depleted T cells, or PBMCs. HLA class I and class II types, where available, came from metadata supplied by the sample provider rather than from assay-based typing. Sample metadata almost always included a de-identified subject ID, COVID-19 status, age in years and sex. Samples came from the ongoing ImmuneRACE study (first 160 participants) plus 1,254 subjects from 6 global collaborators. General conclusions and limits of the study: How much clinical and demographic metadata was included differed by source and by participant, and the metadata was provided uncurated.

TCRbeta CDR3 regions were amplified from genomic DNA by means of the immunoSEQ Assay, a bias-controlled multiplex PCR. On the study's bioinformatics: The number of nucleated cells in each sample was estimated by amplification of reference gene primers within the assay. To quantify the absolute abundance of each unique TCRbeta CDR3 rearrangement, sequence reads were collapsed and filtered. For each sample, productive Simpson clonality was calculated by taking the square root of Simpson's diversity index across productive rearrangements. TCRdb took this table from immuneACCESS and kept in-frame rearrangements with V and J called. Such tables lack part of the clones; where checked against another copy, unresolved V genes explain under half of the gap, and the rest is unexplained. V and J calls plus clone size are reproduced from that table; the DNA served to infer D and trimming. Here the sample has around 300,000 clones; about 83% occur a single time. The ten largest clones represent approximately 3.1% of the sample.

The collaborating institutions used their own protocols to collect whole blood in K2EDTA tubes. For TCRbeta analysis, collaborator samples were shipped as frozen whole blood, as isolated PBMCs, or as DNA extracted from either sample type. V is trimmed back by 5 bases and J by 7 bases, and the junction contains 8 bases that no gene match accounts for. There are 14 amino acids in the CDR3, from cysteine to phenylalanine inclusive. The entry retains the CDR3 DNA only, 42 bases that are in frame from base 1. Per the germline V gene (reference sequence), LNHDA is the CDR1 and SQIVND is the CDR2. With respect to this clone: The antigen it binds to is not known. No base qualities exist here, and no much larger clone lies one base off it.

The source material was peripheral blood. This receptor was taken from a young man with active or convalescent COVID-19. The chain couples TRBV19 to TRBJ2-5; TRBD2 matches 9 bases in the middle. The nucleotide sequence is TGTGCCAGTAGTGGCGGGGGGGCGGAAGTGACCCAGTACTTC. This encodes CASSGGGAEVTQYF.